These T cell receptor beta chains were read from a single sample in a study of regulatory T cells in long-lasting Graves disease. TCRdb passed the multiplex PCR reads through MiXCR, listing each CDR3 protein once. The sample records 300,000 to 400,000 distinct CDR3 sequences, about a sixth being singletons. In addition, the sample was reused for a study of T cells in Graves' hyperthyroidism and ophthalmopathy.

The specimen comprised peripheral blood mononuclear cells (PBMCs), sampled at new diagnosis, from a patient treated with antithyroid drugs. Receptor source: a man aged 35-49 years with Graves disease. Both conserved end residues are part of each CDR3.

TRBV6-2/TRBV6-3,CASSRQGVQETQYF
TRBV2,CASSEAGNSNSPLHF
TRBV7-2,CASSGGAEETQYF
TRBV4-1,CASSQEIGGRNSPLHF
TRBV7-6,CASSGMGFVDTQYF
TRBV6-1,CASSHTENTEAFF
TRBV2,CASSVGGASDTQYF
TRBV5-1,CASSPTDKGTQYF
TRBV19,CASTPGQGLQETQYF
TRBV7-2,CASSFQGTQNSPLHF
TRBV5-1,CASSLGAEEKLFF
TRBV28,CATQGLWGGTQYF
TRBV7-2,CASSLFSGGTQYF
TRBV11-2,CASSPRVGGREGTQYF
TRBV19,CASSLQQGREAFF
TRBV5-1,CASSLGVAMREQYF
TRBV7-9,CASSLALEGEAFF
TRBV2,CASSPTPRGEEKLFF
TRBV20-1,CSAKPSYEQYF
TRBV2,CASRPGQVTLAYGYTF
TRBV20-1,CSARERSYEQYF